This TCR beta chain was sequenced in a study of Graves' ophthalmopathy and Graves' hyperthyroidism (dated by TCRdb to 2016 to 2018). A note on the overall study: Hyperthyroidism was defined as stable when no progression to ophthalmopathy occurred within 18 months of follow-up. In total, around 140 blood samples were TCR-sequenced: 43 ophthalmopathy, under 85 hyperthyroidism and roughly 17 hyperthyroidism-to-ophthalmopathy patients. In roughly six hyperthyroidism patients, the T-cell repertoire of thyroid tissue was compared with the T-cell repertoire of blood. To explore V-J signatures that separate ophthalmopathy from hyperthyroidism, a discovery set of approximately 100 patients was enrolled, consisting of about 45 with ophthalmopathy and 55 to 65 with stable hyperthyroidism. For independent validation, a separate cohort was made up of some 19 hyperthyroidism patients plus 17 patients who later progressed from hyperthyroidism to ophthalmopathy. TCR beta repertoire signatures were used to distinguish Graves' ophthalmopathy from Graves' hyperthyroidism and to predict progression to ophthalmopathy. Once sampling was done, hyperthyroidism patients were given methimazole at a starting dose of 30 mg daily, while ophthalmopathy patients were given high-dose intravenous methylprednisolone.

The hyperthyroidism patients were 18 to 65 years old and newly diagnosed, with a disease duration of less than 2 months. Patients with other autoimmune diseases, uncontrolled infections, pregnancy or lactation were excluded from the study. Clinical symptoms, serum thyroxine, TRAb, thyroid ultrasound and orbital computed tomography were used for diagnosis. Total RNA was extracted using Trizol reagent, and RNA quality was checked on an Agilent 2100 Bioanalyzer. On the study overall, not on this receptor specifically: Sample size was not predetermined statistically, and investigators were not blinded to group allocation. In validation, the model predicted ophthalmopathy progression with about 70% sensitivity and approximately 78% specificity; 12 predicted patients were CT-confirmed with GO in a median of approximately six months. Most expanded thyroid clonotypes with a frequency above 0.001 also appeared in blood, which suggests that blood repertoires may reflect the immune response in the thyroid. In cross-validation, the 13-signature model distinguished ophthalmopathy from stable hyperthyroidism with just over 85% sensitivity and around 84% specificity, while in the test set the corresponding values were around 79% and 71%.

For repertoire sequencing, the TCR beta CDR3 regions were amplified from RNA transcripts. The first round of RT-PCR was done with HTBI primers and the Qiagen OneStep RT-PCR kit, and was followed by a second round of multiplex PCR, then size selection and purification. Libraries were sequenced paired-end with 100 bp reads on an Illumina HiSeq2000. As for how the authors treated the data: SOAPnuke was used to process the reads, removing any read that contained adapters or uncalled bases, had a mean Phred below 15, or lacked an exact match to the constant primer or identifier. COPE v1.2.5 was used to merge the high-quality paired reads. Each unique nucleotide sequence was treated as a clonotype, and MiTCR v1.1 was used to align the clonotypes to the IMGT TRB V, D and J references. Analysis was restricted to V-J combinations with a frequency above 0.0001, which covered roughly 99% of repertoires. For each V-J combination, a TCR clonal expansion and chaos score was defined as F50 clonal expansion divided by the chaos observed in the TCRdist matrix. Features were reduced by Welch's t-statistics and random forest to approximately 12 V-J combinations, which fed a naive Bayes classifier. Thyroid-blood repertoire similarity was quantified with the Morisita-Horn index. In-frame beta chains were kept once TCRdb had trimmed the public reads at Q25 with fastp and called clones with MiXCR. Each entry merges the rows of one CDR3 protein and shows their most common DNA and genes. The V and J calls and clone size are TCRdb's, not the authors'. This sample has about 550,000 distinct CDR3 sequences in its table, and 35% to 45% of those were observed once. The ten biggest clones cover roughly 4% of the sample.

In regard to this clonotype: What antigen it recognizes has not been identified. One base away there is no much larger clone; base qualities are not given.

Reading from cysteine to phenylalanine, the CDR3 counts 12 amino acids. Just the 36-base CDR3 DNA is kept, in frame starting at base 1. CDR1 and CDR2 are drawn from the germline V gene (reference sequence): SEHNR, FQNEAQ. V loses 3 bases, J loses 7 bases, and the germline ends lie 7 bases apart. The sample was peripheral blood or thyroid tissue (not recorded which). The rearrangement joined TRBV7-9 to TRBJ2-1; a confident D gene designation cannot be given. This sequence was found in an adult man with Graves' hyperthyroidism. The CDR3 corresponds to CASSFSGNEQFF. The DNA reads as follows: TGTGCCAGCAGCTTTTCCGGAAATGAGCAGTTCTTC.